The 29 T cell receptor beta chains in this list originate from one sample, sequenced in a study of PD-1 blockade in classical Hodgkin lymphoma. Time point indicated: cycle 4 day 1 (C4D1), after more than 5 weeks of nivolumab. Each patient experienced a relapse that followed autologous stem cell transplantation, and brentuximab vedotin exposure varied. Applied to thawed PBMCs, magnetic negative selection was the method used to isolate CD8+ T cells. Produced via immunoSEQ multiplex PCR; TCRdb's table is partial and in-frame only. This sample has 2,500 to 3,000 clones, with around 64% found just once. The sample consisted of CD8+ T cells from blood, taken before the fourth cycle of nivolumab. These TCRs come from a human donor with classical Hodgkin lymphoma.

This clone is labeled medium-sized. The CDR3 DNA follows: TGTGCCAGCAGAACTGGGGGCATCGGTGAAAAACTGTTTTTT. The encoded protein is CASRTGGIGEKLFF. The chain links TRBV7-9 to TRBJ1-4; D may be TRBD1 (6 bases). The CDR3 is 14 amino acids. Between the trimmed V and J ends, which lost 6 bases and 7 bases, there was a span of 15 bases. Per germline, CDR1 SEHNR and CDR2 FQNEAQ (reference sequence). The entire variable domain, with the rest obtained from reference TRBV7-9 and TRBJ1-4, is as follows: DTGVSQNPRHKITKRGQNVTFRCDPISEHNRLYWYRQTLGQGPEFLTYFQNEAQLEKSRLLSDRFSAERPKGSFSTLEIQRTEQGDSAMYLCASRTGGIGEKLFFGSGTQLSVL.

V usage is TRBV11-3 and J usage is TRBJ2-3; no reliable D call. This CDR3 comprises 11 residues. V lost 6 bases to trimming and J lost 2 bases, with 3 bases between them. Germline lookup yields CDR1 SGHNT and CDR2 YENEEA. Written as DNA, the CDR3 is TGTGCCAGCAGTCACACAGATACGCAGTATTTT. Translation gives CASSHTDTQYF.

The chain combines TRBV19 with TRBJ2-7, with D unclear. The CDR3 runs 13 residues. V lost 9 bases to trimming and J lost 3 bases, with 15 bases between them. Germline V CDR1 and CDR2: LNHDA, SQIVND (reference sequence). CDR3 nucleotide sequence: TGTGCCAGCAGCCGGACCCCGGTCTACGAGCAGTACTTC. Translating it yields CASSRTPVYEQYF.

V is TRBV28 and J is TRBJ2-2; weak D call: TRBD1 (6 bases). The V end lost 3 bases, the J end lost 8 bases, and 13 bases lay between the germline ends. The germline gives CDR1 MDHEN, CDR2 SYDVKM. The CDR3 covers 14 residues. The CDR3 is CASSFNREYGELFF. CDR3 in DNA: TGTGCCAGCAGTTTTAACAGGGAGTATGGGGAGCTGTTTTTT.

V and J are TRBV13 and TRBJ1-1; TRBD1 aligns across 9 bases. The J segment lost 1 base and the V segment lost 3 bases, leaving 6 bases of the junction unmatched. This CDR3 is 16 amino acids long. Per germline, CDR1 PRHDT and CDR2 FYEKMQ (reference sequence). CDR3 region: CASSFRDRASNTEAFF. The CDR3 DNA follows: TGTGCCAGCAGCTTCCGGGACAGGGCCTCGAACACTGAAGCTTTCTTT. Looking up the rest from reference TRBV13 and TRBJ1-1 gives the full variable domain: AAGVIQSPRHLIKEKRETATLKCYPIPRHDTVYWYQQGPGQDPQFLISFYEKMQSDKGSIPDRFSAQQFSDYHSELNMSSLELGDSALYFCASSFRDRASNTEAFFGQGTRLTVV.

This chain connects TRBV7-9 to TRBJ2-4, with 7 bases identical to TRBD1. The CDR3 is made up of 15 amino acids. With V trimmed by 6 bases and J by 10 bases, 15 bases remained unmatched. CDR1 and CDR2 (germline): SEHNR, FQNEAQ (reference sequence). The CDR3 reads CASSSQTGPLGIQYF. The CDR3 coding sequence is TGTGCCAGCAGTTCACAGACAGGGCCCCTCGGGATTCAGTACTTC.

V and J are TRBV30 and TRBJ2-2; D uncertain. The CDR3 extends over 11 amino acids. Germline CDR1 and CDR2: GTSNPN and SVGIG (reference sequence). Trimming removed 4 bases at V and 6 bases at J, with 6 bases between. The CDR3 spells CAWKNAGELFF. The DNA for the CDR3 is TGTGCCTGGAAGAATGCCGGGGAGCTGTTTTTT.

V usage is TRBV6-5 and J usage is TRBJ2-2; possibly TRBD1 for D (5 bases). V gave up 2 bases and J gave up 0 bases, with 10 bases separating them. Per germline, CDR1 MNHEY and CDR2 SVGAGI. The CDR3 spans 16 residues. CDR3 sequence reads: CASSYQGNANTGELFF. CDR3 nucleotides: TGTGCCAGCAGTTACCAGGGTAACGCGAACACCGGGGAGCTGTTTTTT.

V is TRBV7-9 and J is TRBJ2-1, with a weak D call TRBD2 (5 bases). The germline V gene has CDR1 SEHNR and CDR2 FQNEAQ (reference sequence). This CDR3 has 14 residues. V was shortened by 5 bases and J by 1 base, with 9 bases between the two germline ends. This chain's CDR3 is CASSRWRSYNEQFF. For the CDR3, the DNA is TGTGCCAGCAGCAGGTGGAGGTCCTACAATGAGCAGTTCTTC.

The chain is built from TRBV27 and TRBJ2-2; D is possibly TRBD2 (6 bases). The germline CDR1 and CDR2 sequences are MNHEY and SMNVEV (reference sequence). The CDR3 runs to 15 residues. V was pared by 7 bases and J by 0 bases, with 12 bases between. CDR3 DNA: TGTGCCAGCACTTTCGGAGGGGCGAACACCGGGGAGCTGTTTTTT. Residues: CASTFGGANTGELFF.

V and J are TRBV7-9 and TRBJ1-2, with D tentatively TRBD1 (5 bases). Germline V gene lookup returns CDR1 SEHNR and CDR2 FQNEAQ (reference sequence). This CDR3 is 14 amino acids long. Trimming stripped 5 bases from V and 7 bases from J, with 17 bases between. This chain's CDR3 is CASSLGTSLGGYTF. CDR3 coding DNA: TGTGCCAGCAGCCTAGGGACTTCCCTAGGTGGCTACACCTTC.

The CDR3 region is CASSLSPNTEAFF. CDR3 bases: TGTGCCAGCAGTTTGAGTCCGAACACTGAAGCTTTCTTT. The V and J genes are TRBV27 and TRBJ1-1, with D unclear. Trimming took 3 bases from V and 1 from J, leaving 6 bases between them. The CDR3 is 13 residues long. Looked up from germline, CDR1 is MNHEY and CDR2 is SMNVEV (reference sequence).

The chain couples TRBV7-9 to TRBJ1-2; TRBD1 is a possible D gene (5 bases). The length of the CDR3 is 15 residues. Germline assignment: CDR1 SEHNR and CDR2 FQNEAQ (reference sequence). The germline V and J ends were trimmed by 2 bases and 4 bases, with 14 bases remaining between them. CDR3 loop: CASSLSVTDTYGYTF. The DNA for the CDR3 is TGTGCCAGCAGCTTATCGGTGACAGATACCTATGGCTACACCTTC.

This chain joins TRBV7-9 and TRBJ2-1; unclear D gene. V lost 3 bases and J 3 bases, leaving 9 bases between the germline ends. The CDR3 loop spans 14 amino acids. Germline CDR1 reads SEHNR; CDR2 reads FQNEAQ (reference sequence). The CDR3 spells CASSFTGIYNEQFF. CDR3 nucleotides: TGTGCCAGCAGCTTTACGGGTATCTACAATGAGCAGTTCTTC.

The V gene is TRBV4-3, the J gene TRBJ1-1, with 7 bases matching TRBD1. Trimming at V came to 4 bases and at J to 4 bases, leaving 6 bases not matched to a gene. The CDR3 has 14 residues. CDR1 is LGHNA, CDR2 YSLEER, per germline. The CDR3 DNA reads TGCGCCAGCAGCCTGGACAGGTCGACCACTGAAGCTTTCTTT. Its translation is CASSLDRSTTEAFF.

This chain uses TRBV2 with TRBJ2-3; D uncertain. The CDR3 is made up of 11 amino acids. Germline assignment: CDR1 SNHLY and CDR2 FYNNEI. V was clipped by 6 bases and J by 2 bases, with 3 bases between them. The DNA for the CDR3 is TGTGCCAGCAGCTCCACAGATACGCAGTATTTT. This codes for CASSSTDTQYF.

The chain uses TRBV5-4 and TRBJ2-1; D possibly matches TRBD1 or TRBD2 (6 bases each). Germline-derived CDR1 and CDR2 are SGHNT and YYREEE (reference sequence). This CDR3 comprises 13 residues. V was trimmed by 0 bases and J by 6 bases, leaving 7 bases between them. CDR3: CASSLGGANEQFF. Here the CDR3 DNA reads TGTGCCAGCAGCTTGGGGGGGGCCAATGAGCAGTTCTTC.

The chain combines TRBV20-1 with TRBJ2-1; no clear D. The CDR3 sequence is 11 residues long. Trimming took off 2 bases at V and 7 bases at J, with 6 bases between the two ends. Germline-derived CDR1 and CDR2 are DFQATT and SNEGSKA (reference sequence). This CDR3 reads CSARHENEQFF. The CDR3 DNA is TGCAGTGCTAGACATGAGAATGAGCAGTTCTTC.

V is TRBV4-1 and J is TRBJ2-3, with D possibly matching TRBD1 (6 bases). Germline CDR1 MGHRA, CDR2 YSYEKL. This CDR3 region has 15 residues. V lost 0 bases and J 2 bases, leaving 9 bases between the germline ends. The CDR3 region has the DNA TGCGCCAGCAGCCAAGACCACAGGGCCACAGATACGCAGTATTTT. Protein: CASSQDHRATDTQYF.

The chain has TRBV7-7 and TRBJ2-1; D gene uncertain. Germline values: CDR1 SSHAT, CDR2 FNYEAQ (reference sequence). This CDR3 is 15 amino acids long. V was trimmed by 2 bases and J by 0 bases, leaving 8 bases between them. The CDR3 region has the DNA TGTGCCAGCAGCTTATCTGTAAGCTCCTACAATGAGCAGTTCTTC. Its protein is CASSLSVSSYNEQFF.

The CDR3, as DNA: TGTGCCAGCAGGTCCCCCTTCCGGAGACAGGCCCACAATGAGCAGTTCTTC. Encoded protein: CASRSPFRRQAHNEQFF. The chain links TRBV28 to TRBJ2-1, with D maybe TRBD1 (6 bases). Germline CDR1 reads MDHEN; CDR2 reads SYDVKM. The CDR3 sequence is 17 residues long. Trimming took off 6 bases at V and 5 bases at J, with 23 bases between the two ends.

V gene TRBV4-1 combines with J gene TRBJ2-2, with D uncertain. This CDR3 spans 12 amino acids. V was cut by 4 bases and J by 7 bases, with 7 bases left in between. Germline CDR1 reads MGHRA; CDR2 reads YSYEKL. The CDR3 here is CASSPSIGELFF. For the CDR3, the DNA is TGCGCCAGCAGCCCAAGCATCGGGGAGCTGTTTTTT.

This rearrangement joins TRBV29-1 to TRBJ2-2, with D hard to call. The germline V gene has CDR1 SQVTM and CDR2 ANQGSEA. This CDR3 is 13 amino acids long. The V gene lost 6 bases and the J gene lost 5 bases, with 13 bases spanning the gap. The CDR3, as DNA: TGCAGCGTGTCTGGTATAGGGACCGGGGAGCTGTTTTTT. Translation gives CSVSGIGTGELFF.

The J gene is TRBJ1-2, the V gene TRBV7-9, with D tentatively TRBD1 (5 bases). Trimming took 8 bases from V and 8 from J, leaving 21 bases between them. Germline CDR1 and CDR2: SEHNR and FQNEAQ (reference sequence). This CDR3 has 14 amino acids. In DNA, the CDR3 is TGTGCCAGCGGGGACCCTCCTTTCCGGAGCGGCTACACCTTC. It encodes CASGDPPFRSGYTF.

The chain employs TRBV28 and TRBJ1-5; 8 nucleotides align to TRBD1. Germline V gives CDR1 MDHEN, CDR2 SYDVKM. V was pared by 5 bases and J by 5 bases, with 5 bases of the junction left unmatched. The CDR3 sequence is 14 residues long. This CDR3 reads CASSRDRGYQPQHF. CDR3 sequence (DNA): TGTGCCAGCAGTCGAGACAGGGGTTATCAGCCCCAGCATTTT.

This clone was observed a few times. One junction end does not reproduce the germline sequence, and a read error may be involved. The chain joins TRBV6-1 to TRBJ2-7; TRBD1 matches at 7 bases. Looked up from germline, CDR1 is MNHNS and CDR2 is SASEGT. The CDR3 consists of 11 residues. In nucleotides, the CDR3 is TGTGCCAGCAGTGAACGAGGGGACAGCTTCTTC. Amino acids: CASSERGDSFF.

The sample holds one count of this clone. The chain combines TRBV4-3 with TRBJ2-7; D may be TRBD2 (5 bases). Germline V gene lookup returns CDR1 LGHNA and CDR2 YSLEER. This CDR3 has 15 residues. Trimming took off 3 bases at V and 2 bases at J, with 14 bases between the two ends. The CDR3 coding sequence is TGCGCCAGCAGCCAGACCCCGGACTCCGCCTACGAGCAGTACTTC. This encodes CASSQTPDSAYEQYF.

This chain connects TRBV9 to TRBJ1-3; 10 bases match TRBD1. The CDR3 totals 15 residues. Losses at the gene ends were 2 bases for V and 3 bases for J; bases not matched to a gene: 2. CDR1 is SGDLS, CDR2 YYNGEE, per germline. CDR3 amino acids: CASSVGTGDGNTIYF. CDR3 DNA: TGTGCCAGCAGCGTGGGGACAGGGGATGGAAACACCATATATTTT.

CDR3: CASSLRPLADPQGQFF. CDR3 nucleotide sequence: TGTGCCAGCAGTTTAAGGCCCCTGGCGGACCCCCAAGGGCAGTTCTTC. The chain uses TRBV27 and TRBJ2-1; no clear D gene. CDR1 MNHEY and CDR2 SMNVEV come from the germline V gene (reference sequence). The CDR3 has 16 residues. V lost 2 bases and J lost 12, with 23 bases in between.